These 20 T cell receptor beta chains were sequenced from one sample in a study of CD8 T cells in ankylosing spondylitis. TCRdb used MiXCR to reprocess the 5' RACE reads, holding one entry per CDR3 protein. The sample shows 300,000 to 400,000 distinct CDR3 sequences, under 14% of them seen only once. Sequenced input: blood, either unsorted or a sorted T cell fraction (not recorded which). Every receptor here comes from a female donor with ankylosing spondylitis or in good health (not recorded which).

This clonotype was recorded a few times. The rearrangement links TRBV19 to TRBJ2-7; D gene uncertain. Germline CDR1 and CDR2: LNHDA and SQIVND (reference sequence). The CDR3 sequence is 13 residues long. Trimming left V 6 bases short and J 2 bases short, with 11 bases between. CDR3 loop: CASSRTRPYEQYF. As DNA, the CDR3 is TGTGCCAGTAGCCGCACGAGGCCCTACGAGCAGTACTTC. The whole variable domain, filled in from reference TRBV19 and TRBJ2-7, reads DGGITQSPKYLFRKEGQNVTLSCEQNLNHDAMYWYRQDPGQGLRLIYYSQIVNDFQKGDIAEGYSVSREKKESFPLTVTSAQKNPTAFYLCASSRTRPYEQYFGPGTRLTVT.

The sample holds a few counts of this clonotype. The J gene is TRBJ2-7, the V gene TRBV20-1; 8 nucleotides agree with TRBD2. V shed 1 base and J 4 bases; nucleotides not matched to a gene: 9. This CDR3 region has 15 residues. Looked up from germline, CDR1 is DFQATT and CDR2 is SNEGSKA (reference sequence). The CDR3 here is CSARVLAGGLYEQYF. CDR3 coding DNA: TGCAGTGCTAGAGTCCTGGCGGGAGGACTATACGAGCAGTACTTC.

The CDR3 reads CASSRGQENTEAFF. In DNA, the CDR3 is TGCGCCAGCAGCCGGGGACAGGAGAACACTGAAGCTTTCTTT. The J gene is TRBJ1-1, the V gene TRBV5-1; 8 bases agree with TRBD1. The germline V gene has CDR1 SGHRS and CDR2 YFSETQ. There are 14 residues in the CDR3. The ends lost 4 bases at V and 1 base at J; junction bases unmatched: 3. Filled out from reference TRBV5-1 and TRBJ1-1, the complete variable domain reads KAGVTQTPRYLIKTRGQQVTLSCSPISGHRSVSWYQQTPGQGLQFLFEYFSETQRNKGNFPGRFSGRQFSNSRSEMNVSTLELGDSALYLCASSRGQENTEAFFGQGTRLTVV.

In its sample, this clonotype was seen many times. This chain joins TRBV7-2 and TRBJ1-5; the match to TRBD1 covers 7 bases. The CDR3 spans 13 residues. Per the germline V gene, CDR1 is SGHTA and CDR2 is FQGNSA. V gave up 3 bases and J gave up 6 bases; unmatched junction bases: 2. The CDR3 bases are TGTGCCAGCAGCTTCGACAGGGTTCAGCCCCAGCATTTT. It specifies CASSFDRVQPQHF.

There are many counts of this clonotype. The chain recombines TRBV7-2 with TRBJ2-3; tentative D call: TRBD2 (5 bases). This CDR3 is built from 14 residues. Between the trimmed V and J ends, which lost 5 bases and 0 bases, there was a span of 9 bases. The germline CDR1 and CDR2 sequences are SGHTA and FQGNSA. CDR3 in amino acids: CASSTSVSTDTQYF. The CDR3 coding sequence is TGTGCCAGCAGCACTAGTGTAAGCACAGATACGCAGTATTTT.

This clonotype was found many times. V and J are TRBV20-1 and TRBJ2-1; D is unresolved. Germline V gives CDR1 DFQATT, CDR2 SNEGSKA (reference sequence). The CDR3 extends over 14 amino acids. Trimming left V 0 bases short and J 9 bases short, with 15 bases between. CDR3 nucleotides: TGCAGTGCTAGAGACCTGACCTTAATCGGTGAGCAGTTCTTC. This codes for CSARDLTLIGEQFF.

This clonotype showed up many times. The V gene is TRBV20-1, the J gene TRBJ2-3; D is possibly TRBD2 (6 bases). The CDR3 runs to 13 residues. The germline V gene has CDR1 DFQATT and CDR2 SNEGSKA (reference sequence). V lost 5 bases and J 3 bases, leaving 12 bases between the germline ends. The CDR3 protein is CSALEGRTDTQYF. CDR3 nucleotides: TGCAGTGCTCTTGAGGGGAGGACAGATACGCAGTATTTT.

The chain couples TRBV7-7 to TRBJ2-3; 7 nucleotides align to TRBD1. CDR1 SSHAT and CDR2 FNYEAQ come from the germline V gene (reference sequence). The junction had 4 bases not matched to a gene; V was cut back by 4 bases and J by 3 bases. The CDR3 covers 14 residues. This chain's CDR3 is CASSSTGRTDTQYF. The CDR3 DNA reads TGTGCCAGCAGCTCGACAGGGAGAACAGATACGCAGTATTTT. The variable domain in full, with the rest retrieved from reference TRBV7-7 and TRBJ2-3, is GAGVSQSPRYKVTKRGQDVTLRCDPISSHATLYWYQQALGQGPEFLTYFNYEAQPDKSGLPSDRFSAERPEGSISTLTIQRTEQRDSAMYRCASSSTGRTDTQYFGPGTRLTVL.

Only a few counts were recorded for this clonotype. The chain employs TRBV29-1 and TRBJ2-3, with D possibly matching TRBD2 (5 bases). The CDR3 has 12 residues. V gave up 4 bases and J gave up 4 bases, with 9 bases separating them. CDR1 and CDR2 (germline): SQVTM, ANQGSEA. CDR3 nucleotides: TGCAGCGTTGGGGCTAGCTCAGATACGCAGTATTTT. Translation gives CSVGASSDTQYF.

Ten or more counts support this clonotype. V gene TRBV20-1 combines with J gene TRBJ2-1; TRBD1 might be the D (5 bases). The CDR3 contains 13 residues. CDR1 and CDR2 from the germline V gene are DFQATT and SNEGSKA (reference sequence). The V end lost 5 bases, the J end lost 3 bases, and 11 bases lay between the germline ends. The DNA of the CDR3 is TGCAGTGCTGGGGCCGCTATCTACAATGAGCAGTTCTTC. Translated, it gives CSAGAAIYNEQFF.

In its sample, this clonotype was seen many times. This chain joins TRBV2 and TRBJ2-4; the match to TRBD2 covers 10 bases. CDR3 length equals 13 residues. Germline V CDR1 and CDR2: SNHLY, FYNNEI. With V trimmed by 6 bases and J by 7 bases, 3 bases remained unmatched. CDR3 amino acids: CASRGGLANIQYF. CDR3 bases: TGTGCCAGCAGGGGGGGACTAGCGAACATTCAGTACTTC.

This clonotype was picked up a small number of times. The rearrangement links TRBV29-1 to TRBJ2-1, with D perhaps matching TRBD1 (6 bases). V was trimmed by 0 bases and J by 7 bases, leaving 28 bases between them. The CDR3 extends over 19 amino acids. Germline V CDR1 and CDR2: SQVTM, ANQGSEA. CDR3 residues: CSVEDLGAPWGRIGNEQFF. As DNA, the CDR3 is TGCAGCGTTGAAGATCTGGGGGCCCCGTGGGGTAGGATTGGGAATGAGCAGTTCTTC.

This clonotype was detected many times. The chain has TRBV19 and TRBJ1-1; D might be TRBD1 (5 bases). Per the germline V gene, CDR1 is LNHDA and CDR2 is SQIVND (reference sequence). This CDR3 has 13 residues. V was cut by 7 bases and J by 2 bases, with 11 bases left in between. In DNA, the CDR3 is TGTGCCAGTATGGTGGGGCTAAACACTGAAGCTTTCTTT. Amino acid sequence: CASMVGLNTEAFF. The whole variable domain, remainder taken from reference TRBV19 and TRBJ1-1, is DGGITQSPKYLFRKEGQNVTLSCEQNLNHDAMYWYRQDPGQGLRLIYYSQIVNDFQKGDIAEGYSVSREKKESFPLTVTSAQKNPTAFYLCASMVGLNTEAFFGQGTRLTVV.

This clonotype was detected a few times. The chain couples TRBV20-1 to TRBJ2-2; the match to TRBD2 covers 9 bases. CDR1 is DFQATT and CDR2 is SNEGSKA in the germline V gene (reference sequence). The CDR3 consists of 16 residues. With 3 bases clipped from V and 6 bases from J, the junction kept 11 bases outside the gene matches. The CDR3 sequence is CSASRTSEVSAGELFF. The CDR3, as DNA: TGCAGTGCTAGTCGGACTAGCGAAGTTTCCGCCGGGGAGCTGTTTTTT.

With respect to this clonotype: Possible read error: a much larger clone is one base away. This chain links TRBV20-1 with TRBJ1-3; weak D call: TRBD1 (5 bases). Trimming cost V 3 bases and J 7 bases, with 16 bases left between them. The CDR3 totals 14 residues. From germline, CDR1 is DFQATT and CDR2 SNEGSKA (reference sequence). The CDR3 nucleotides read TGCAGTGCTAGCGGGGGGGTGGCCGTGAACACCATATATTTT. Amino acids: CSASGGVAVNTIYF.

The chain couples TRBV19 to TRBJ1-5; weak D call: TRBD1 (5 bases). The CDR3 is 15 amino acids. CDR1 and CDR2 (germline): LNHDA, SQIVND (reference sequence). V lost 6 bases, J lost 0 bases, and 12 bases lay in between. This CDR3 reads CASRPTALSNQPQHF. The DNA of the CDR3 is TGTGCCAGTAGGCCGACAGCGCTTAGCAATCAGCCCCAGCATTTT.

This clonotype was counted many times. This chain connects TRBV7-9 to TRBJ1-3; TRBD1 is a possible D gene (5 bases). V lost 6 bases, J lost 0 bases, and 15 bases lay in between. Germline-derived CDR1 and CDR2 are SEHNR and FQNEAQ (reference sequence). CDR3 length: 16 amino acids. This chain's CDR3 is CASSPKGLISGNTIYF. The DNA of the CDR3 is TGTGCCAGCAGTCCAAAGGGGCTGATCTCTGGAAACACCATATATTTT.

This clonotype was counted many times. The rearrangement joins TRBV20-1 to TRBJ2-7; D remains unclear. The CDR3 has 14 residues. Germline V gene lookup returns CDR1 DFQATT and CDR2 SNEGSKA (reference sequence). The germline V and J ends were trimmed by 6 bases and 3 bases, with 18 bases remaining between them. The CDR3 sequence is CSATLGGADYEQYF. CDR3 coding DNA: TGCAGTGCCACCCTGGGCGGTGCGGACTACGAGCAGTACTTC.

This clonotype has a count of ten or more. The genes are TRBV7-9 and TRBJ2-2; 11 bases match TRBD2. The CDR3 spans 14 residues. Germline CDR1 and CDR2: SEHNR and FQNEAQ (reference sequence). Trimming at V came to 5 bases and at J to 10 bases, leaving 6 bases not matched to a gene. CDR3 nucleotides: TGTGCCAGCAGCCCCCTGACTAGCGGGAAGGAGCTGTTTTTT. Translation: CASSPLTSGKELFF.

In its sample, this clonotype was seen many times. The chain uses TRBV20-1 and TRBJ2-1; D is possibly TRBD1 (6 bases). The V and J ends lost 7 bases and 12 bases respectively, with 16 bases between them. The CDR3 loop spans 11 amino acids. Germline-derived CDR1 and CDR2 are DFQATT and SNEGSKA (reference sequence). The CDR3 nucleotides read TGCAGTGGGCGCCAGGGGATCACGCAGTTCTTC. Translating gives CSGRQGITQFF.